This entry features one TCR beta chain sequence. The antigen is not known. Every single patient, without exception, relapsed after autologous stem cell transplantation, and brentuximab vedotin exposure varied. By magnetic negative selection, CD4+ T cells were purified from thawed PBMCs. These data come from a study of PD-1 blockade in classical Hodgkin lymphoma. This CDR3 spans 13 amino acids. Trimming shortened V by 4 bases and J by 13 bases, and 20 bases separated the two germline ends. Germline V gene sequence: CDR1 SGHDT, CDR2 YYEEEE. Method: immunoSEQ multiplex PCR; TCRdb's copy keeps in-frame clones and lacks some. The sample lists 10,000 to 15,000 clones; 85% to 90% were seen once. Study conclusions and caveats: CD4+ TCR diversity, unlike CD8+, rose significantly by C4D1. Complete responders matched newly diagnosed patients in baseline diversity.

This clonotype originated in a human donor with classical Hodgkin lymphoma. This specimen was CD4+ T cells from blood, taken at baseline. This chain joins TRBV5-6 and TRBJ1-1; D is ambiguous. The CDR3 reads CASSHGDNLMDFF. The DNA for the CDR3 is TGTGCCAGCAGCCATGGTGACAACCTCATGGATTTCTTT.